Below are 30 T cell receptor beta chains sequenced from a single sample in a study of T cell responses to AZD1222 COVID-19 vaccine listed by TCRdb under 2021. In the paper's terms, the time point label means: baseline before first vaccination. Libraries were constructed by the immunoSEQ multiplex PCR assay. This immuneACCESS table, as held by TCRdb, lists in-frame sequences with V and J called but not all clones. Of the missing ones, under half trace to an unresolved V gene in checked studies; the others have no known cause. The sample has about 57,000 clones on record, about 85% of them singletons. Roughly 19% of the sample comes from the top ten. Sequenced here: peripheral blood, sampled on day 0 of AZD1222 vaccination. These receptors were obtained from an adult in good health.

The chain employs TRBV18 and TRBJ1-5; D is unclear. V lost 2 bases to trimming and J lost 0 bases, with 17 bases between them. This CDR3 is built from 18 residues. Germline V gives CDR1 KGHSH, CDR2 LQKENI. The CDR3 here is CASSPGNPRLISNQPQHF. CDR3 nucleotide sequence: TGTGCCAGCTCACCAGGGAATCCTCGGTTAATTAGCAATCAGCCCCAGCATTTT.

The gene calls are TRBV18 and TRBJ2-5; 9 bases match TRBD1. V lost 2 bases and J lost 3; bases outside the gene matches: 1. The CDR3 consists of 14 residues. Per the germline V gene, CDR1 is KGHSH and CDR2 is LQKENI. The CDR3 DNA reads TGTGCCAGCTCACCAGGGACAGGGAAAGAGACCCAGTACTTC. This translates into CASSPGTGKETQYF.

This clone is a singleton in its sample. V usage is TRBV28 and J usage is TRBJ1-4, with D hard to call. The CDR3 runs to 16 residues. V was pared by 4 bases and J by 6 bases, with 18 bases between. Germline V gene lookup returns CDR1 MDHEN and CDR2 SYDVKM. The CDR3 sequence: CASSSPGRRSYEKLFF. CDR3 bases: TGTGCCAGCAGTTCACCGGGCAGGCGGTCTTATGAAAAACTGTTTTTT. The full variable domain, in which reference TRBV28 and TRBJ1-4 provide the parts outside the CDR3, is DVKVTQSSRYLVKRTGEKVFLECVQDMDHENMFWYRQDPGLGLRLIYFSYDVKMKEKGDIPEGYSVSREKKERFSLILESASTNQTSMYLCASSSPGRRSYEKLFFGSGTQLSVL.

The rearrangement uses TRBV5-6 and TRBJ1-5, with TRBD1 as a possible D gene (5 bases). Trimming shortened V by 2 bases and J by 1 base, and 10 bases separated the two germline ends. The V gene's germline CDR1 is SGHDT and CDR2 YYEEEE. This CDR3 has 15 amino acids. CDR3 residues: CASSLDSSSNQPQHF. The CDR3 nucleotides are TGTGCCAGCAGCTTAGACAGTTCCAGCAATCAGCCCCAGCATTTT.

The table lists this clone with a few counts. The genes are TRBV29-1 and TRBJ1-4; 11 nucleotides match TRBD1. CDR1 is SQVTM, CDR2 ANQGSEA, per germline. Losses at the gene ends were 5 bases for V and 7 bases for J; bases not matched to a gene: 6. The CDR3 consists of 14 residues. The CDR3 sequence: CSVSLGTGGEKLFF. CDR3 bases: TGCAGCGTTTCGTTAGGGACAGGGGGTGAAAAACTGTTTTTT.

V and J are TRBV30 and TRBJ1-1; no definite D call. This CDR3 has 13 amino acids. V dropped 2 bases and J dropped 1 base, with 8 bases sitting between them. The V gene's germline CDR1 is GTSNPN and CDR2 SVGIG (reference sequence). CDR3 DNA sequence: TGTGCCTGGAGTAAAGGGCCGAACACTGAAGCTTTCTTT. Translating it yields CAWSKGPNTEAFF. Full variable domain (outside the CDR3, taken from reference TRBV30 and TRBJ1-1): SQTIHQWPATLVQPVGSPLSLECTVEGTSNPNLYWYRQAAGRGLQLLFYSVGIGQISSEVPQNLSASRPQDRQFILSSKKLLLSDSGFYLCAWSKGPNTEAFFGQGTRLTVV.

The chain couples TRBV30 to TRBJ1-6; 8 positions agree with TRBD1. This CDR3 contains 14 residues. The J segment lost 10 bases and the V segment lost 5 bases, leaving 10 bases of the junction unmatched. Germline-derived CDR1 and CDR2 are GTSNPN and SVGIG (reference sequence). CDR3 DNA sequence: TGTGCCTGGTCCGGACAGGGAATTTGGTCACCCCTCCACTTT. Translated: CAWSGQGIWSPLHF.

The J gene is TRBJ1-2, the V gene TRBV7-8; 7 bases agree with TRBD1. The CDR3 covers 14 residues. Germline V lookup: CDR1 SGHVS, CDR2 FQNEAQ. The V and J ends lost 3 bases and 5 bases, in that order; junction bases with no gene match: 6. Written as DNA, the CDR3 is TGTGCCAGCAGCTTGGGGGGACAGTTTTATGGCTACACCTTC. As protein: CASSLGGQFYGYTF.

The CDR3 DNA follows: TGTGCCAGCCGGAATGGGGCCGCCTACGAGCAGTACTTC. Translating gives CASRNGAAYEQYF. This chain uses TRBV6-5 with TRBJ2-7; perhaps TRBD1 as D (5 bases). Germline V gene sequence: CDR1 MNHEY, CDR2 SVGAGI. The CDR3 runs 13 residues. V was cut by 8 bases and J by 2 bases, with 13 bases left in between.

The gene calls are TRBV6-6 and TRBJ1-5, with D possibly TRBD1 on 5 matching bases. CDR1 and CDR2 from the germline V gene are MNHNY and SVGAGI (reference sequence). CDR3 length: 16 residues. The ends were cut back, 6 bases at V and 3 bases at J, with 18 bases in the middle. CDR3 amino acids: CASSRSPRQFNQPQHF. CDR3 sequence (DNA): TGTGCCAGCAGCCGATCCCCCAGACAGTTCAATCAGCCCCAGCATTTT.

The rearrangement links TRBV18 to TRBJ1-2; D unclear. Germline CDR1 KGHSH, CDR2 LQKENI. CDR3 length: 14 amino acids. The ends were cut back, 3 bases at V and 3 bases at J, with 11 bases in the middle. The DNA of the CDR3 is TGTGCCAGCTCACCGTGGCGGTCCGACTATGGCTACACCTTC. Its translation: CASSPWRSDYGYTF.

The rearrangement uses TRBV6-4 and TRBJ2-3; D ambiguous. Germline-derived CDR1 and CDR2 are MRHNA and SNTAGT. The CDR3 consists of 14 residues. V dropped 3 bases and J dropped 2 bases, with 9 bases sitting between them. The CDR3 protein is CASSENPDTDTQYF. The CDR3 nucleotides read TGTGCCAGCAGTGAAAACCCAGACACAGATACGCAGTATTTT.

A few counts support this clone. This chain connects TRBV24-1 to TRBJ1-1; D gene unclear. The CDR3 is 15 amino acids. The V gene lost 0 bases and the J gene lost 1 base, with 8 bases spanning the gap. Looked up from germline, CDR1 is KGHDR and CDR2 is SFDVKD. The CDR3 coding sequence is TGTGCCACCAGTGATTTGGGAGGCCGGAACACTGAAGCTTTCTTT. Its protein is CATSDLGGRNTEAFF.

The count of this clone is one. The chain carries TRBV24-1 and TRBJ1-3; no definite D call. V shed 7 bases and J shed 0 bases, with 18 bases lying between them. Germline V lookup: CDR1 KGHDR, CDR2 SFDVKD. The CDR3 covers 17 residues. CDR3 region: CATSGEGRSLSGNTIYF. In DNA, the CDR3 is TGTGCCACCAGCGGAGAAGGCAGGTCCCTCTCTGGAAACACCATATATTTT.

This rearrangement joins TRBV5-1 to TRBJ2-6; 12 bases line up with TRBD1. Germline V lookup: CDR1 SGHRS, CDR2 YFSETQ. V trimming: 4 bases; J trimming: 10 bases; junction bases outside the gene matches: 9. The CDR3 extends over 16 amino acids. The CDR3 nucleotides read TGCGCCAGCAGCCCTCTTGGGACAGGGGGCTTTAACGTCCTGACTTTC. This gives the protein CASSPLGTGGFNVLTF. The full variable domain, in which reference TRBV5-1 and TRBJ2-6 provide the parts outside the CDR3, is KAGVTQTPRYLIKTRGQQVTLSCSPISGHRSVSWYQQTPGQGLQFLFEYFSETQRNKGNFPGRFSGRQFSNSRSEMNVSTLELGDSALYLCASSPLGTGGFNVLTFGAGSRLTVL.

The V and J genes are TRBV5-5 and TRBJ2-5; D unresolved. The V and J ends lost 1 base and 4 bases respectively, with 2 bases between them. The length of the CDR3 is 11 residues. Germline CDR1 reads SGHKS; CDR2 reads YYEKEE (reference sequence). The CDR3 DNA follows: TGTGCCAGCAGCTTGACAGAGACCCAGTACTTC. This sequence encodes CASSLTETQYF.

The gene calls are TRBV3-1 (or the pseudogene TRBV3-2) and TRBJ2-5, with D maybe TRBD2 (6 bases). The CDR3 loop spans 14 amino acids. Germline V lookup: CDR1 LGHDT, CDR2 YNNKEL (reference sequence). V was shortened by 4 bases and J by 1 base, with 10 bases between the two germline ends. Here the CDR3 DNA reads TGTGCCAGCAGCCCAGGACTATTCCAAGAGACCCAGTACTTC. It is translated as CASSPGLFQETQYF.

This chain links TRBV5-6 with TRBJ1-2, with D maybe TRBD1 (5 bases). V gave up 4 bases and J gave up 8 bases, with 18 bases separating them. This CDR3 is 14 amino acids long. The germline CDR1 and CDR2 sequences are SGHDT and YYEEEE. The chain's CDR3 is CASSPLEGLGGYTF. CDR3 coding DNA: TGTGCCAGCAGCCCGTTGGAGGGGTTGGGGGGCTACACCTTC.

This chain links TRBV6-5 with TRBJ1-1, with D unresolved. The germline CDR1 and CDR2 sequences are MNHEY and SVGAGI. V lost 8 bases and J 10 bases, leaving 14 bases between the germline ends. The CDR3 covers 11 residues. CDR3 region: CASYSDPLAFF. The CDR3 DNA is TGTGCCAGCTACAGTGATCCGTTAGCTTTCTTT.

The V call is TRBV18, the J call TRBJ1-4; 9 bases fit TRBD1. Germline assignment: CDR1 KGHSH and CDR2 LQKENI. The CDR3 contains 14 residues. J was trimmed by 5 bases and V by 4 bases; bases with no gene match: 2. The CDR3 spells CASSHGTGNEKLFF. For the CDR3, the DNA is TGTGCCAGCTCACACGGGACAGGGAATGAAAAACTGTTTTTT.

The chain is built from TRBV9 and TRBJ1-3; 10 bases align to TRBD1. Germline-derived CDR1 and CDR2 are SGDLS and YYNGEE. With V trimmed by 3 bases and J by 3 bases, 6 bases remained unmatched. The CDR3 runs 16 residues. The CDR3 DNA follows: TGTGCCAGCAGCGGCCGACAGGGGGCGCGTGGAAACACCATATATTTT. Translation gives CASSGRQGARGNTIYF.

The gene calls are TRBV18 and TRBJ1-5; weak D call: TRBD1 (5 bases). Between the trimmed V and J ends, which lost 3 bases and 8 bases, there was a span of 11 bases. The CDR3 totals 13 residues. Germline CDR1 is KGHSH and CDR2 is LQKENI. The CDR3 DNA is TGTGCCAGCTCACCGGCCGAGGGGAAGCCCCAGCATTTT. Amino acids: CASSPAEGKPQHF. Together with reference TRBV18 and TRBJ1-5, the CDR3 gives the full variable domain: NAGVMQNPRHLVRRRGQEARLRCSPMKGHSHVYWYRQLPEEGLKFMVYLQKENIIDESGMPKERFSAEFPKEGPSILRIQQVVRGDSAAYFCASSPAEGKPQHFGDGTRLSIL.

This clone was seen a single time. CDR3 bases: TGTGCCAGCAGCAAAGCGGACGGCCGTGGCAATCAGCCCCAGCATTTT. Translating it yields CASSKADGRGNQPQHF. This sequence joins TRBV21-1 and TRBJ1-5. TRBV21-1 is a listed pseudogene. The CDR3 loop spans 16 amino acids.

The chain uses TRBV5-6 and TRBJ1-2; no firm D call. CDR3 size: 12 residues. Germline CDR1 SGHDT, CDR2 YYEEEE. Trimming shortened V by 4 bases and J by 7 bases, and 11 bases separated the two germline ends. CDR3 amino acids: CASSVRVGGYTF. The DNA for the CDR3 is TGTGCCAGCAGCGTCCGGGTGGGTGGCTACACCTTC.

CDR3 loop: CASSHGQYNTGELFF. CDR3 coding DNA: TGCGCCAGCAGCCACGGACAGTATAACACCGGGGAGCTGTTTTTT. J is TRBJ2-2 and V is TRBV5-1; D may be TRBD1 (6 bases). The CDR3 sequence is 15 residues long. The V gene's germline CDR1 is SGHRS and CDR2 YFSETQ. Trimming took off 4 bases at V and 2 bases at J, with 12 bases between the two ends.

The chain links TRBV27 to TRBJ1-5; TRBD1 is a possible D gene (5 bases). Trimming shortened V by 9 bases and J by 5 bases, and 17 bases separated the two germline ends. The CDR3 is 14 residues long. From germline, CDR1 is MNHEY and CDR2 SMNVEV (reference sequence). The CDR3 protein is CASLVGDGYQPQHF. CDR3 DNA: TGTGCCAGTCTCGTAGGGGACGGGTATCAGCCCCAGCATTTT.

This chain connects TRBV6-5 to TRBJ1-4; 7 bases are shared with TRBD1. Trimming cost V 6 bases and J 11 bases; bases outside gene matches: 9. Germline V lookup: CDR1 MNHEY, CDR2 SVGAGI. The CDR3 has 13 residues. This CDR3 reads CASSQDRERKLFF. The CDR3 DNA follows: TGTGCCAGCAGCCAAGACAGGGAACGGAAACTGTTTTTT.

The rearrangement links TRBV4-2 to TRBJ2-5; 7 nucleotides align to TRBD2. The CDR3 has 17 residues. The germline V gene has CDR1 LGHNA and CDR2 YNFKEQ. Trimming took 5 bases from V and 1 from J; bases not matched to a gene: 13. The DNA for the CDR3 is TGTGCCAGCAGCATTCGAGTCGGGCGGGGGTCCCAAGAGACCCAGTACTTC. Translating it yields CASSIRVGRGSQETQYF.

CDR3 sequence: CSPQGGSSPLHF. In DNA, the CDR3 is TGCTCACCTCAAGGGGGAAGCTCACCCCTCCACTTT. The gene calls are TRBV10-1 and TRBJ1-6, with D possibly TRBD1 on 6 matching bases. The CDR3 extends over 12 amino acids. Per germline, CDR1 WNHNN and CDR2 SYGVQD (reference sequence).

The chain joins TRBV9 to TRBJ1-1; 9 bases are shared with TRBD1. Looked up from germline, CDR1 is SGDLS and CDR2 is YYNGEE. V lost 3 bases, J lost 0 bases, and 9 bases stayed unmatched. The CDR3 is made up of 17 amino acids. DNA of the CDR3: TGTGCCAGCAGCGAAACAGGGGGCGGAATGATGAACACTGAAGCTTTCTTT. It specifies CASSETGGGMMNTEAFF.